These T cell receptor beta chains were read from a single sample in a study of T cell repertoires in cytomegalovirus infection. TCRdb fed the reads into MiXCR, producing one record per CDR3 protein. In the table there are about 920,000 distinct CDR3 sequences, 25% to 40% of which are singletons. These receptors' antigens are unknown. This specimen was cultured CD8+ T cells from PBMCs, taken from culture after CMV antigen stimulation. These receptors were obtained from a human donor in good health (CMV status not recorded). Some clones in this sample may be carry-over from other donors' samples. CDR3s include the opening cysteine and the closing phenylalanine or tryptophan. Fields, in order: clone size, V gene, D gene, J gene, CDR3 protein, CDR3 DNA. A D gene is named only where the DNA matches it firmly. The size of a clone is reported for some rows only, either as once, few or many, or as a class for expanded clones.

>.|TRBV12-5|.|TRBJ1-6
CARLNPYYSPLHF
TGTGCTCGCCTAAACCCTTATTACTCACCCCTCCACTTT
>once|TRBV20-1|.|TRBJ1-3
CSARARGNTIYF
TGCAGTGCTAGAGCCCGCGGAAACACCATATATTTT
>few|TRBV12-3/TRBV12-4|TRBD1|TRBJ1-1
CASRRTGKISEAFF
TGTGCCAGCAGAAGGACAGGGAAGATATCTGAAGCTTTCTTT
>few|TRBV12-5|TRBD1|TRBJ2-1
CASGRGLVQFF
TGTGCTAGTGGCAGGGGGTTGGTGCAGTTCTTC
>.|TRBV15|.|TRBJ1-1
CATSRVPPNTEAFF
TGTGCCACCAGCAGAGTACCACCGAACACTGAAGCTTTCTTT
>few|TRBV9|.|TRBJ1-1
CASSVGDMNTEAFF
TGTGCCAGCAGCGTAGGGGATATGAACACTGAAGCTTTCTTT
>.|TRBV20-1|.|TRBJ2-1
CSARARRGGDEQFF
TGCAGTGCTAGAGCTCGCAGGGGAGGGGATGAGCAGTTCTTC
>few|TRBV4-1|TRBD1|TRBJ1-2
CASSQETGENYGYTF
TGCGCCAGCAGCCAGGAGACAGGGGAGAACTATGGCTACACCTTC
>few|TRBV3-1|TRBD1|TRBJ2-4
CASSSRDRGLLKYF
TGTGCCAGCAGCTCTCGGGACAGGGGGCTTTTGAAGTACTTC
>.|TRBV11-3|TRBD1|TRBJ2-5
CASSLRTGERETQYF
TGTGCCAGCAGCTTAAGGACAGGGGAGAGAGAGACCCAGTACTTC
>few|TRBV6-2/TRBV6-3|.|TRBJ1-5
CASRRRGDQPQHF
TGTGCCAGCCGAAGGAGAGGGGATCAGCCCCAGCATTTT
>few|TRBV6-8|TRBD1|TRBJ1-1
CASSPGQGGSTEAFF
TGTGCCAGCAGTCCTGGACAGGGTGGGAGCACTGAAGCTTTCTTT
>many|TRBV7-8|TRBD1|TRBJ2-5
CASSIGTGETQYF
TGTGCCAGCAGCATAGGGACAGGAGAGACCCAGTACTTC
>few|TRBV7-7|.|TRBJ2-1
CASSLGGIGHNEQFF
TGTGCTAGCAGCTTAGGGGGAATAGGACACAATGAGCAGTTCTTC
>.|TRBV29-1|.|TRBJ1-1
CSVHLGVTEAFF
TGCAGCGTCCACCTCGGAGTCACTGAAGCTTTCTTT
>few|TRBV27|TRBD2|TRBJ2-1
CASSLGGLAGGEQFF
TGTGCCAGCAGTTTAGGAGGACTAGCGGGGGGTGAGCAGTTCTTC
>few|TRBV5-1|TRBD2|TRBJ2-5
CASSLTSGGYETQYF
TGCGCCAGCAGCCTAACGTCGGGGGGATATGAGACCCAGTACTTC
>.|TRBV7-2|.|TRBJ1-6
CASSWGGDLHF
TGTGCCAGCAGCTGGGGGGGTGACCTCCACTTT
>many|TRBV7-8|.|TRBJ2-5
CASSLRRTDKETQYF
TGTGCCAGCAGCCTAAGGCGGACAGACAAAGAGACCCAGTACTTC
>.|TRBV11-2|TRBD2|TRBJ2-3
CASSLVTSGESTDTQYF
TGTGCCAGCAGCTTAGTAACTAGCGGGGAAAGCACAGATACGCAGTATTTT
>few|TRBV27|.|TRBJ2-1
CAILRGSPGNEQFF
TGTGCCATCCTTAGGGGGTCACCCGGCAATGAGCAGTTCTTC
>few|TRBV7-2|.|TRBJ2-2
CASSSFGAGNTGELFF
TGTGCCAGCAGCTCTTTCGGGGCAGGGAACACCGGGGAGCTGTTTTTT
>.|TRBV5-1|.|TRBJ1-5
CASSPYVGKERSNQPQHF
TGCGCCAGCAGCCCTTACGTAGGGAAAGAAAGGAGCAATCAGCCCCAGCATTTT
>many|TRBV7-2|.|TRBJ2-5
CASSLAFWAYF
TGTGCCAGCAGCTTAGCTTTCTGGGCGTACTTC
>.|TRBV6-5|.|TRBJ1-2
CASSKDGGLSGYTF
TGTGCCAGCTCCAAAGACGGGGGTCTGAGTGGCTACACCTTC
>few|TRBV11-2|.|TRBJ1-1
CASSPTGSLGDTEAFF
TGTGCCAGCAGCCCGACAGGCTCACTCGGGGACACTGAAGCTTTCTTT
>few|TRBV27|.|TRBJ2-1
CASREGVSYNEQFF
TGTGCCAGCCGCGAAGGGGTCTCCTACAATGAGCAGTTCTTC
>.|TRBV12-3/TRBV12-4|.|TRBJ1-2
CASANGYYGYTF
TGTGCCAGCGCTAACGGATACTATGGCTACACCTTC
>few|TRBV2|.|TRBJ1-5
CASSDTANSNQPQHF
TGTGCCAGCAGCGACACAGCTAATAGCAATCAGCCCCAGCATTTT
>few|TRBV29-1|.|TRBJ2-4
CSVEPPGKNIQYF
TGCAGCGTTGAACCCCCGGGCAAAAACATTCAGTACTTC
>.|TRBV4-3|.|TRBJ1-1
CASSQGPRVATEAFF
TGCGCCAGCAGCCAAGGTCCCAGGGTAGCGACTGAAGCTTTCTTT
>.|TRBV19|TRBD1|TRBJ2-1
CASGTRDRGHEQFF
TGTGCCAGTGGTACCCGGGACAGGGGGCATGAGCAGTTCTTC
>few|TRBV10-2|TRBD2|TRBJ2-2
CASRLLSGGASGELFF
TGCGCCAGCCGATTACTTAGCGGGGGGGCCTCCGGGGAGCTGTTTTTT
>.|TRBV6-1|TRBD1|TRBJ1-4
CASSLIQGAPDEKLFF
TGTGCCAGCAGTTTAATTCAGGGGGCGCCAGATGAAAAACTGTTTTTT
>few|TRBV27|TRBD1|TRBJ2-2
CASSTGGPWDGELFF
TGTGCCAGCAGTACAGGGGGTCCTTGGGACGGGGAGCTGTTTTTT
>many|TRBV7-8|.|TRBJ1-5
CASSNPTGVGAFQPQHF
TGTGCCAGCAGCAACCCCACCGGGGTAGGAGCTTTTCAGCCCCAGCATTTT
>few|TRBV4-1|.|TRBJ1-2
CASSQDLGPANYGYTF
TGCGCCAGCAGCCAAGATTTGGGCCCCGCTAACTATGGCTACACCTTC
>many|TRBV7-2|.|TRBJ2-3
CASSLAGQFTDTQYF
TGTGCCAGCAGCTTAGCGGGGCAGTTCACAGATACGCAGTATTTT
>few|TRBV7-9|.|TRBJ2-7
CASSLAETDYEQYF
TGTGCCAGCAGCTTAGCGGAGACGGACTACGAGCAGTACTTC
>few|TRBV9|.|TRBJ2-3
CASSVLGTQYF
TGTGCCAGCAGCGTACTTGGGACGCAGTATTTT
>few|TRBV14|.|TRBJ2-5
CASSHGQKYQETQYF
TGTGCCAGCAGCCATGGACAGAAGTACCAAGAGACCCAGTACTTC
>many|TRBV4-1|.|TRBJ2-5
CASSRRGRETQYF
TGCGCCAGCAGCCGCCGTGGGAGAGAGACCCAGTACTTC
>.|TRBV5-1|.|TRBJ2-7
CASSDTAEQYF
TGCGCCAGCAGCGACACAGCCGAGCAGTACTTC
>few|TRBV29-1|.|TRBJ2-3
CSVERGLAPKDTQYF
TGCAGCGTTGAAAGGGGACTCGCCCCGAAGGATACGCAGTATTTT
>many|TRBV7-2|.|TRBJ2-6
CASSLDWGEGANVLTF
TGTGCCAGCAGCTTAGATTGGGGGGAAGGGGCCAACGTCCTGACTTTC
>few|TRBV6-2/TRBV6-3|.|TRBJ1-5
CASSTRGDQPQHF
TGTGCCAGCAGTACCAGGGGCGATCAGCCCCAGCATTTT
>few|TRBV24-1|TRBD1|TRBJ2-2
CATSAYNPGQGSSNTGELFF
TGTGCCACCAGTGCCTATAATCCGGGACAGGGATCTTCGAACACCGGGGAGCTGTTTTTT
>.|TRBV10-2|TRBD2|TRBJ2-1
CASSEEAGGLDEQFF
TGCGCCAGCAGTGAAGAAGCGGGGGGGCTGGACGAGCAGTTCTTC
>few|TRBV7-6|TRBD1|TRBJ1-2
CASSSPGTGGANGYTF
TGTGCCAGCAGCTCACCAGGGACAGGGGGCGCGAATGGCTACACCTTC
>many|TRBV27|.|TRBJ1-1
CASSFGGKMAEAFF
TGTGCCAGCAGTTTTGGCGGGAAGATGGCTGAAGCTTTCTTT
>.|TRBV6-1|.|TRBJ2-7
CASSPYGLTYEQYF
TGTGCCAGCAGCCCCTATGGCCTCACCTACGAGCAGTACTTC
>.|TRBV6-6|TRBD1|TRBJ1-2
CASSPVGTATYGYTF
TGTGCCAGCAGTCCCGTGGGGACAGCAACATATGGCTACACCTTC
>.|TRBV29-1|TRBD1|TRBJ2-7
CSVLQGYEQYF
TGCAGCGTTTTACAGGGGTACGAGCAGTACTTC
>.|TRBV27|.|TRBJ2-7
CASSLTGLPIVYEQYF
TGTGCCAGCAGTCTCACGGGACTCCCAATCGTGTACGAGCAGTACTTC
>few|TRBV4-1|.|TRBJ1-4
CASSPTPGNSEKLFF
TGCGCCAGCAGCCCGACCCCAGGGAATTCGGAAAAACTGTTTTTT
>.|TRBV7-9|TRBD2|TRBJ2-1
CASSVPGLDLWRQFF
TGTGCCAGCAGCGTTCCGGGACTAGATTTGTGGAGGCAGTTCTTC
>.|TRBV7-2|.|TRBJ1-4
CASSLAMADREEKLFF
TGTGCCAGCAGCTTAGCTATGGCGGACCGGGAGGAAAAACTGTTTTTT
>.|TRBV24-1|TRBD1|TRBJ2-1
CATSGTGGNHEQFF
TGTGCCACCAGTGGGACAGGGGGGAATCATGAGCAGTTCTTC
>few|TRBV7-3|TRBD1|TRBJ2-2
CASSLARTGGRTGELFF
TGTGCCAGCAGCTTGGCTCGGACAGGGGGCAGAACCGGGGAGCTGTTTTTT
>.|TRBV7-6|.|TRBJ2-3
CAGSLVGGTTDTQYF
TGTGCCGGCAGCCTCGTGGGGGGAACCACAGATACGCAGTATTTT